This is a list of T cell receptor beta chains from one sample in a study of PD-1 blockade in classical Hodgkin lymphoma. Sequencing was performed with immunoSEQ multiplex PCR; in TCRdb, only in-frame clones are kept and a portion is missing. Seen here are 10,000 to 15,000 clones, more than 65% observed once, and the top ten hold approximately 1.4%. Sequenced material: CD4+ T cells from blood, taken at baseline. The receptors originated from a human donor with classical Hodgkin lymphoma. Both conserved end residues are part of each CDR3. Fields, in order: V gene, clone size, CDR3 protein. Clone size is stated in some rows and not others, as once, few, many or a class when expanded.

V: TRBV7-2; size: .; CDR3: CASSLELAGVGELFF
V: TRBV10-3; size: .; CDR3: CAISRDRGDSPLHF
V: TRBV7-2; size: .; CDR3: CASSLQGAGYGYTF
V: TRBV14; size: once; CDR3: CASSHTKTQYF
V: TRBV9; size: .; CDR3: CASSVGLLSGGSGELFF
V: TRBV7-9; size: .; CDR3: CASSLAETGVSGNTIYF
V: TRBV21-1; size: .; CDR3: CASSKETGKEQFF
V: TRBV7-6; size: once; CDR3: CASSGYGGAIDTQYF
V: TRBV19; size: .; CDR3: CASSVGVGSYNSPLHF
V: TRBV19; size: .; CDR3: CASRTNRGEETQYF
V: TRBV13; size: .; CDR3: CASSANRVALQVNYGYTF
V: TRBV5-5; size: .; CDR3: CASSAAGVSYNEQFF
V: TRBV6-5; size: .; CDR3: CASSYSRTGGFVVAFF
V: TRBV28; size: .; CDR3: CASSFRVRNSPLHF
V: TRBV28; size: .; CDR3: CASSFSPKLGYGYTF
V: TRBV5-6; size: .; CDR3: CASSLASTAYNYGYTF
V: TRBV10-3; size: .; CDR3: CAISESGEYNEQFF
V: TRBV18; size: few; CDR3: CASSPRGALGFTYEQYF
V: TRBV7-8; size: .; CDR3: CASSLGERALSWVETQYF
V: TRBV18; size: .; CDR3: CASSPPKRGTTYNEQFF
V: TRBV6-1; size: once; CDR3: CASSGTSGGYQETQYF
V: TRBV4-2; size: few; CDR3: CASSQGLSTDTQYF
V: TRBV7-8; size: .; CDR3: CASSLGGGFTDTQYF
V: TRBV29-1; size: .; CDR3: CSVEDSEGQPQHF
V: TRBV7-3; size: .; CDR3: CASSPSREQNTEAFF
V: TRBV29-1; size: .; CDR3: CSVRDGNYGYTF
V: TRBV27; size: .; CDR3: CASRQQGFEKLFF
V: TRBV30; size: .; CDR3: CAGFTLSTDTQYF
V: TRBV5-1; size: .; CDR3: CASSLELGTEAFF
V: TRBV7-9; size: .; CDR3: CASSWGGGAGNSPLHF
V: TRBV7-2; size: .; CDR3: CASSSGLKNTEAFF
V: TRBV7-2; size: .; CDR3: CASSLAGGKNYGYTF
V: TRBV19; size: .; CDR3: CASSIPGVTGNTIYF
V: TRBV5-1; size: few; CDR3: CASSLARDNSPLHF
V: TRBV11-1; size: .; CDR3: CASSQLSGTNTGELFF
V: TRBV28; size: .; CDR3: CASRQSAFSNQPQHF
V: TRBV29-1; size: .; CDR3: CSVAPELNTEAFF
V: TRBV27; size: few; CDR3: CASSSSGTGRSYTF
V: TRBV11-2; size: once; CDR3: CASSPPGFKYEQYF
V: TRBV7-6; size: .; CDR3: CASSSPGVGEQFF
V: TRBV4-1; size: .; CDR3: CASSLGLAGAYNEQFF
V: TRBV7-3; size: .; CDR3: CASSSDRGQPQHF
V: TRBV12-2; size: .; CDR3: CASRFVRGAKGNEQFF
V: TRBV7-2; size: .; CDR3: CASSGSTGGITKNIQYF
V: TRBV10-3; size: .; CDR3: CAISDTGHNQPQHF
V: TRBV5-1; size: .; CDR3: CASSRTGGPIPYRTDTQYF
V: TRBV4-2; size: .; CDR3: CASSQVQVLGQGFYTQYF
V: TRBV6-1; size: .; CDR3: CASRFGTARADTQYF
V: TRBV2; size: .; CDR3: CASTGGLHYGYTF
V: TRBV27; size: few; CDR3: CASSFQNSPLHF
V: TRBV30; size: .; CDR3: CAWSGGDRSTDTQYF
V: TRBV30; size: .; CDR3: CAWSIANEQFF
V: TRBV4-3; size: few; CDR3: CASSPTTPPGPYGYTF
V: TRBV5-1; size: .; CDR3: CASSLGPSNSPLHF
V: TRBV11-3; size: .; CDR3: CASSLVLTDTGNTIYF
V: TRBV10-3; size: .; CDR3: CAIRTRGFNYGYTF
V: TRBV7-2; size: .; CDR3: CASSFSGHGNEKLFF